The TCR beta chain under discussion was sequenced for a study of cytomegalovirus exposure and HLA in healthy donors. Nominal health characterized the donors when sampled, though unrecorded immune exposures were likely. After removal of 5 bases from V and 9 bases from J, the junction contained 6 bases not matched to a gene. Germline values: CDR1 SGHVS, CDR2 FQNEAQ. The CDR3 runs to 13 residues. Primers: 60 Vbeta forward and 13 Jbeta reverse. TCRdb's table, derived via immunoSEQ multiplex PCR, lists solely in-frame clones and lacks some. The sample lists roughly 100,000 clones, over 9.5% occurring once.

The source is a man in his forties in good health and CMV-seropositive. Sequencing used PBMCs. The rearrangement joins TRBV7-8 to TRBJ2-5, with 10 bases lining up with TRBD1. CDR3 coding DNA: TGTGCCAGCAGCCCCCAGGGACAGGGGCCCCAGTACTTC. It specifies CASSPQGQGPQYF.